The count of the clone carrying this T cell receptor beta chain is one. This sample stems from a study of blood T cell repertoires in COVID-19. Study in general: PBMCs, B-cell-depleted T cells, or T cells provided the cDNA or gDNA that made up the material.

Source study methods: Estimates of nucleated cell counts were drawn from the amplification of reference gene primers. Repertoires were generated with immunoSEQ multiplex PCR, while TCRdb's copy carries only in-frame clones and drops some. V and J calls and clone size follow that table, whereas D and trimming were derived from the DNA. This table has about 180,000 clones, approximately 86% appearing once. The V gene end was trimmed by 3 bases and the J gene end by 8 bases; junction bases not matched to a gene: 6. The CDR3 consists of 14 residues. Germline V gives CDR1 SGDLS, CDR2 YYNGEE. Followed longitudinally, the Seattle patients had been enrolled during active infection.

The chain has TRBV9 and TRBJ1-3; 9 bases are a match to TRBD1. The source is a man in his 60s with COVID-19, enrolled during active disease. The specimen sequenced was peripheral blood. CDR3 sequence reads: CASSETGGRDTIYF. The CDR3 coding sequence is TGTGCCAGCAGCGAGACAGGGGGACGAGACACCATATATTTT.